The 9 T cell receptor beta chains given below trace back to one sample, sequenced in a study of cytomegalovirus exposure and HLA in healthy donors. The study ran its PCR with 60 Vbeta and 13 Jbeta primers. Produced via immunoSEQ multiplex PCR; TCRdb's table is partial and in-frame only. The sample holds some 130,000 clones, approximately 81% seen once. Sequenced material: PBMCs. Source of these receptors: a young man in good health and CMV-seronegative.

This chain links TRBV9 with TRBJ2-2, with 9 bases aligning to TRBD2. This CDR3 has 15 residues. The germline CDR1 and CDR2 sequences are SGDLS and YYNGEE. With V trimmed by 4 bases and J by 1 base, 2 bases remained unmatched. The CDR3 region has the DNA TGTGCCAGCAGCCCGACTAGCGGGAACACCGGGGAGCTGTTTTTT. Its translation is CASSPTSGNTGELFF.

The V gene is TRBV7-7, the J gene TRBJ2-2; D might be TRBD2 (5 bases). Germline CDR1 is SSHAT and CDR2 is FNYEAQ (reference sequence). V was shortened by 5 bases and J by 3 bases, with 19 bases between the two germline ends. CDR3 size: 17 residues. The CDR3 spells CASSHTAGVGDTGELFF. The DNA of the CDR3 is TGTGCCAGCAGCCATACGGCCGGGGTAGGCGACACCGGGGAGCTGTTTTTT.

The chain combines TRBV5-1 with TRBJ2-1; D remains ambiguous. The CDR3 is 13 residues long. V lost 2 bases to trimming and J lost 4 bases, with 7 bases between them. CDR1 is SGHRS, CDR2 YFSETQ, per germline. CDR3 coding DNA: TGCGCCAGCAGCTTTACACCATACAATGAGCAGTTCTTC. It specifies CASSFTPYNEQFF.

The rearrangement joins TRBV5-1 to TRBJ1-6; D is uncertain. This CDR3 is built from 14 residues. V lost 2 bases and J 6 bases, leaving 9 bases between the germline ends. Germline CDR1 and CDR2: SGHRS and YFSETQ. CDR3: CASSFSEGNSPLHF. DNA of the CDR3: TGCGCCAGCAGCTTTTCTGAGGGTAATTCACCCCTCCACTTT.

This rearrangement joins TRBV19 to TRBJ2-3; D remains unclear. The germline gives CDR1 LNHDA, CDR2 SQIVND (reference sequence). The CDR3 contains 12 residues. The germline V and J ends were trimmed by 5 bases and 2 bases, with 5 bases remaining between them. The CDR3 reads CASSSNTDTQYF. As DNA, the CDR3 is TGTGCCAGTAGTTCTAACACAGATACGCAGTATTTT.

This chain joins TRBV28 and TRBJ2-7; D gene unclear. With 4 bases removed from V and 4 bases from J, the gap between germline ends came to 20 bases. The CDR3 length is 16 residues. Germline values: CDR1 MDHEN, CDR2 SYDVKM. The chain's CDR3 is CASSYPPMAEDYEQYF. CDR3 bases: TGTGCCAGCAGTTATCCCCCTATGGCGGAAGATTACGAGCAGTACTTC. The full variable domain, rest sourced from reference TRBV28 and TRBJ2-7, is DVKVTQSSRYLVKRTGEKVFLECVQDMDHENMFWYRQDPGLGLRLIYFSYDVKMKEKGDIPEGYSVSREKKERFSLILESASTNQTSMYLCASSYPPMAEDYEQYFGPGTRLTVT.

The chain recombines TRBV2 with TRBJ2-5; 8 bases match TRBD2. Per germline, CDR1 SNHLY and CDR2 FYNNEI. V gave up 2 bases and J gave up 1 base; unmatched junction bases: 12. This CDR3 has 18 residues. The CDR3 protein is CASSEYPITSGVQETQYF. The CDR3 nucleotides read TGTGCCAGCAGTGAATACCCGATAACTAGCGGAGTCCAAGAGACCCAGTACTTC.

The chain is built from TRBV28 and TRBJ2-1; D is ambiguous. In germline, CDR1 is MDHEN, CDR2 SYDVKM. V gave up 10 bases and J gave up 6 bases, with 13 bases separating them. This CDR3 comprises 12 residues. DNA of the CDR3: TGTGCCACCCTTCAGAATCGCAATGAGCAGTTCTTC. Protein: CATLQNRNEQFF.

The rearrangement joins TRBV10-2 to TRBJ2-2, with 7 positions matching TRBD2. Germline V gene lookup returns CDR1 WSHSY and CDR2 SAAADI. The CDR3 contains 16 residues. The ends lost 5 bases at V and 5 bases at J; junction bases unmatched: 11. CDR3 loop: CASSSVGGPGTGELFF. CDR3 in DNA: TGCGCCAGCAGTAGTGTGGGAGGGCCGGGGACCGGGGAGCTGTTTTTT.